This record looks at one T cell receptor beta chain sequence and its context. The sample is drawn from a study of blood T cell repertoires in COVID-19. In the study overall: Sites in the United States, Italy and Spain provided acute and convalescent COVID-19 samples. The analysed material was cDNA or gDNA that came from T cells, B-cell-depleted T cells, or PBMCs.

Original processing notes: Estimation of nucleated cell counts was performed using reference gene primer amplification. Data came from immunoSEQ multiplex PCR; TCRdb stores just in-frame clones and leaves some out. V, J and clone size are taken as reported in that table, and D and trimming were inferred from the DNA itself. The table shows some 140,000 clones, with around four fifths occurring only once. V lost 6 bases and J lost 5; bases outside the gene matches: 4. The CDR3 loop spans 13 amino acids. The germline V gene encodes CDR1 MDHEN and CDR2 SYDVKM. This sequence joins TRBV28 and TRBJ1-5; TRBD1 aligns across 7 bases. Sequenced input: peripheral blood. The receptor's source is a man in his fifties or sixties who had recovered from COVID-19. CDR3 bases: TGTGCCAGCAGGGGACAGTGGCATCAGCCCCAGCATTTT. Its translation is CASRGQWHQPQHF.